This paragraph covers one T cell receptor beta chain sequence. Study processing details: For nucleated cells, counts were estimated from reference gene primer amplification. Assay: immunoSEQ multiplex PCR; the TCRdb copy retains only in-frame clones and omits some. That table gives V, J and clone size, and the DNA gave D and trimming. The table has roughly 310,000 clones, roughly nine tenths seen once. Two negative PCRs, clearance, or symptom resolution were required of recovered Cohort 3 donors. This entry is derived from a study of blood T cell repertoires in COVID-19. Across the study: The origin of the acute and convalescent COVID-19 samples was the United States, Italy and Spain.

The trim removed 2 bases at V and 2 bases at J, leaving 5 bases unmatched. Germline V gene lookup returns CDR1 LNHDA and CDR2 SQIVND (reference sequence). The CDR3 length is 15 residues. The chain combines TRBV19 with TRBJ2-5; 7 nucleotides line up with TRBD1. The sample was PBMCs or T cells enriched from blood (not recorded which). This receptor was identified in a man aged 60 to 75 who had recovered from COVID-19. The DNA for the CDR3 is TGTGCCAGTAGTATACGGACAGGAACACAAGAGACCCAGTACTTC. Translated, it gives CASSIRTGTQETQYF.